This TCR beta chain was sequenced in a study of T-cell reconstitution after alpha-beta-depleted transplantation in children. The length of the CDR3 is 11 residues. V was clipped by 7 bases and J by 8 bases, with 14 bases between them. Germline V gene sequence: CDR1 SQVTM, CDR2 ANQGSEA. The authors prepared the TCRbeta library with unique molecular identifiers. One entry per CDR3 protein, called by TCRdb with MiXCR from the PCR reads. This table has 350,000 to 400,000 distinct CDR3 sequences, roughly 22% appearing once. This clonotype was detected many times. The source was PBMCs from the stem cell graft donor, collected from the stem cell graft. The receptor's source is a human donor who donated a stem cell graft to a child with acute myeloid leukemia. The chain employs TRBV29-1 and TRBJ1-2; D not resolved. CDR3 sequence reads: CSDTVIRGYTF. The DNA of the CDR3 is TGCAGCGACACAGTTATCCGCGGCTACACCTTC. Complete variable domain (other parts from reference TRBV29-1 and TRBJ1-2): SAVISQKPSRDICQRGTSLTIQCQVDSQVTMMFWYRQQPGQSLTLIATANQGSEATYESGFVIDKFPISRPNLTFSTLTVSNMSPEDSSIYLCSDTVIRGYTFGSGTRLTVV.